One sample yielded the 13 T cell receptor beta chains listed below, sequenced in a study of response to subunit inactivated influenza vaccine. TCRdb ran MiXCR on the RT-PCR reads and lists one entry per CDR3 protein. Seen here are 560,000 or so distinct CDR3 sequences, less than 10% observed once, and the top ten hold 10% to 15%. The specimen was PBMCs from blood, collected less than 30 months after vaccination. The receptors were sampled from a man in his fifties or sixties who received an inactivated influenza vaccine.

This clonotype appeared a few times. The J gene is TRBJ2-7, the V gene TRBV27; D is unresolved. V was pared by 3 bases and J by 0 bases, with 12 bases between. Germline CDR1 reads MNHEY; CDR2 reads SMNVEV (reference sequence). The CDR3 covers 15 residues. CDR3 DNA sequence: TGTGCCAGCAGTTTTTATCGGCGGAGCTCCTACGAGCAGTACTTC. This sequence encodes CASSFYRRSSYEQYF.

This clonotype was observed many times. The chain joins TRBV7-9 to TRBJ2-1; D might be TRBD1 (6 bases). V was clipped by 2 bases and J by 1 base, with 9 bases between them. The CDR3 runs 15 residues. CDR1 and CDR2 from the germline V gene are SEHNR and FQNEAQ (reference sequence). CDR3 amino acids: CASSLLGGSYNEQFF. The DNA of the CDR3 is TGTGCCAGCAGCTTATTAGGGGGTTCCTACAATGAGCAGTTCTTC.

This clonotype was recorded at least ten times. The J gene is TRBJ2-4, the V gene TRBV29-1, with D tentatively TRBD1 (6 bases). The CDR3 runs to 12 residues. Trimming cost V 3 bases and J 8 bases, with 11 bases left between them. Germline V gene sequence: CDR1 SQVTM, CDR2 ANQGSEA. CDR3 sequence: CSVDQGFDIQYF. For the CDR3, the DNA is TGCAGCGTTGATCAGGGGTTCGACATTCAGTACTTC. The full variable domain, its missing parts supplied by reference TRBV29-1 and TRBJ2-4, is SAVISQKPSRDICQRGTSLTIQCQVDSQVTMMFWYRQQPGQSLTLIATANQGSEATYESGFVIDKFPISRPNLTFSTLTVSNMSPEDSSIYLCSVDQGFDIQYFGAGTRLSVL.

The rearrangement links TRBV6-5 to TRBJ2-7, with 7 bases that match TRBD2. The CDR3 is made up of 17 amino acids. V dropped 0 bases and J dropped 2; count of bases not matched to a gene: 10. CDR1 and CDR2 from the germline V gene are MNHEY and SVGAGI. The CDR3 nucleotides are TGTGCCAGCAGTTACTCGAGTCGGGCTAGCGGCACCTACGAGCAGTACTTC. It encodes CASSYSSRASGTYEQYF.

This clonotype was seen many times. V gene TRBV4-1 combines with J gene TRBJ2-3; TRBD2 aligns across 7 bases. Germline CDR1 is MGHRA and CDR2 is YSYEKL. V was clipped by 2 bases and J by 0 bases; unmatched bases: 2. This CDR3 spans 15 amino acids. In DNA form, the CDR3 reads TGCGCCAGCAGCCAAACGGGACTAAGCACAGATACGCAGTATTTT. Protein: CASSQTGLSTDTQYF.

This clonotype appeared a few times. The chain recombines TRBV5-6 with TRBJ2-1, with D perhaps TRBD1 (6 bases). Germline lookup yields CDR1 SGHDT and CDR2 YYEEEE. CDR3 size: 15 residues. Trimming stripped 4 bases from V and 7 bases from J, with 18 bases between. The chain's CDR3 is CASSTAPQGINEQFF. CDR3 nucleotide sequence: TGTGCCAGCAGCACAGCCCCCCAGGGGATAAATGAGCAGTTCTTC.

This clonotype has at least ten counts. J is TRBJ2-1 and V is TRBV20-1, with D maybe TRBD2 (8 bases). The CDR3 is 13 amino acids. The germline gives CDR1 DFQATT, CDR2 SNEGSKA (reference sequence). The V end was cut by 3 bases, the J end by 12 bases, with 18 bases between. The CDR3 region has the DNA TGCAGTGCTAGGGGACAGTGGACTAGCTCGCAGTTCTTC. The encoded protein is CSARGQWTSSQFF.

The chain joins TRBV28 to TRBJ1-2, with TRBD1 matching 7 bases. The CDR3 spans 14 residues. The germline V gene encodes CDR1 MDHEN and CDR2 SYDVKM. The trim removed 10 bases at V and 4 bases at J, leaving 12 bases unmatched. The CDR3 spells CATGTDLTSYGYTF. The CDR3 DNA sequence: TGTGCCACCGGGACAGACCTCACTAGCTATGGCTACACCTTC.

The chain carries TRBV12-3 or TRBV12-4 and TRBJ2-7, with D unclear. This CDR3 region has 14 residues. V gave up 7 bases and J gave up 3 bases, with 16 bases separating them. The CDR3 nucleotides read TGTGCCAGCACCCTTTCTGCGCGGTACTACGAGCAGTACTTC. It specifies CASTLSARYYEQYF.

J is TRBJ2-2 and V is TRBV7-9; 7 nucleotides agree with TRBD1. The CDR3 is 16 residues long. The J segment lost 5 bases and the V segment lost 5 bases, leaving 11 bases of the junction unmatched. Germline loops: CDR1 SEHNR, CDR2 FQNEAQ (reference sequence). DNA for the CDR3: TGTGCCAGCAGCGAACGAGGGACAGCCGTGACCGGGGAGCTGTTTTTT. Encoded protein: CASSERGTAVTGELFF.

This clonotype was counted only a few times. The chain links TRBV4-2 to TRBJ1-1; TRBD1 matches 9 bases. CDR3 size: 18 residues. Germline V gene lookup returns CDR1 LGHNA and CDR2 YNFKEQ. V shed 1 base, J shed 1 base, and the junction held 10 bases outside the gene matches. CDR3 DNA sequence: TGTGCCAGCAGCCAAGTGGGATTACAGGGGGCAAGGAACACTGAAGCTTTCTTT. Amino acid sequence: CASSQVGLQGARNTEAFF.

This clonotype was seen a few times. The J gene is TRBJ1-2, the V gene TRBV12-3 or TRBV12-4; D unclear. The CDR3 length is 14 residues. V shed 2 bases and J shed 5 bases, with 12 bases lying between them. The CDR3 protein is CASSLPLAGYGYTF. In DNA, the CDR3 is TGTGCCAGCAGTTTACCGTTAGCCGGATATGGCTACACCTTC.

The V gene is TRBV4-3, the J gene TRBJ2-4; a possible D gene is TRBD1 (6 bases). CDR1 and CDR2 from the germline V gene are LGHNA and YSLEER. The V end lost 7 bases, the J end lost 1 base, and 17 bases lay between the germline ends. The CDR3 is 16 residues long. DNA of the CDR3: TGCGCCAGCAACCCTTTACAGGGATATGCCAAAAACATTCAGTACTTC. As protein: CASNPLQGYAKNIQYF.